The 19 T cell receptor beta chains in this list originate from one sample, sequenced in a study of T cells after yellow fever vaccination (dated by TCRdb to the late 2010s). What this sample's treatment or condition label stands for: live attenuated yellow fever vaccine strain. Libraries were prepared through 5' RACE. Sequencer: Illumina HiSeq 2500. TCRdb reprocessed the public reads (quality trimming at Q25 with fastp, clone calling with MiXCR) and kept in-frame beta chains. Each CDR3 protein appears once, grouped with its most common genes and DNA. The sample table contains about 580,000 distinct CDR3 sequences; only one count was recorded for about a sixth of them. Approximately 15% of the sample belongs to the ten largest clones. The material was PBMCs, obtained around 5 days after the first yellow fever vaccination. These receptors came from a man aged 18 to 30 who received the YFV17D yellow fever vaccine.

The V and J genes are TRBV7-2 and TRBJ1-5; no clear D. This CDR3 spans 13 amino acids. V shed 1 base and J shed 7 bases, with 8 bases lying between them. CDR1 is SGHTA and CDR2 is FQGNSA in the germline V gene. Here the CDR3 DNA reads TGTGCCAGCAGCTTAGAGTTACTACAGCCCCAGCATTTT. Translating it yields CASSLELLQPQHF.

V usage is TRBV27 and J usage is TRBJ2-2; tentative D call: TRBD1 (5 bases). The germline CDR1 and CDR2 sequences are MNHEY and SMNVEV (reference sequence). The CDR3 totals 15 residues. V was clipped by 5 bases and J by 4 bases, with 14 bases between them. The DNA of the CDR3 is TGTGCCAGCAGTACCAGGGTAACCGGCACCGGGGAGCTGTTTTTT. This codes for CASSTRVTGTGELFF.

V and J are TRBV20-1 and TRBJ1-1; D is ambiguous. Germline-derived CDR1 and CDR2 are DFQATT and SNEGSKA (reference sequence). V gave up 1 base and J gave up 6 bases, with 15 bases separating them. The CDR3 sequence is 14 residues long. This chain's CDR3 is CSARGRPLRPEAFF. The CDR3 DNA sequence: TGCAGTGCTAGAGGCAGGCCCCTGAGACCTGAAGCTTTCTTT.

The gene calls are TRBV12-3 or TRBV12-4 and TRBJ2-2; D may correspond to TRBD1 or TRBD2 (5 bases each). Trimming cost V 5 bases and J 6 bases, with 13 bases left between them. The CDR3 is made up of 14 amino acids. Here the CDR3 reads CASSLIGGAGELFF. CDR3 coding DNA: TGTGCCAGCAGTCTCATTGGGGGAGCCGGGGAGCTGTTTTTT.

This chain's CDR3 is CASSLVGVGELFF. CDR3 bases: TGTGCCAGCAGCTTAGTAGGGGTCGGGGAGCTGTTTTTT. The chain is built from TRBV5-4 and TRBJ2-2; D might be TRBD1 (5 bases). The CDR3 is 13 amino acids. Trimming stripped 2 bases from V and 7 bases from J, with 9 bases between. Per germline, CDR1 SGHNT and CDR2 YYREEE (reference sequence).

The rearrangement joins TRBV5-1 to TRBJ2-5, with 9 bases identical to TRBD1. This CDR3 region has 16 residues. V lost 4 bases to trimming and J lost 2 bases; unmatched junction nucleotides: 9. In germline, CDR1 is SGHRS, CDR2 YFSETQ. The CDR3 sequence: CASSRGGQGSQETQYF. Written as DNA, the CDR3 is TGCGCCAGCAGCCGGGGAGGACAGGGGTCTCAAGAGACCCAGTACTTC. Variable domain in full (rest from reference TRBV5-1 and TRBJ2-5): KAGVTQTPRYLIKTRGQQVTLSCSPISGHRSVSWYQQTPGQGLQFLFEYFSETQRNKGNFPGRFSGRQFSNSRSEMNVSTLELGDSALYLCASSRGGQGSQETQYFGPGTRLLVL.

Of note for this clonotype: This sequence may be a read error, since a much larger clone differs from it by one base. V gene TRBV4-3 combines with J gene TRBJ2-1, with a weak D call TRBD2 (5 bases). The CDR3 contains 13 residues. V lost 0 bases and J 10 bases, leaving 10 bases between the germline ends. Germline-derived CDR1 and CDR2 are LGHNA and YSLEER. The CDR3 DNA reads as TGCGCCAGCAGCCAAGATCGGGGTTACGAGCAGTTCTTC. Translated, it gives CASSQDRGYEQFF.

This chain connects TRBV6-5 to TRBJ2-7; D possibly matches TRBD1 or TRBD2 (5 bases each). V lost 4 bases to trimming and J lost 3 bases, with 13 bases between them. CDR1 is MNHEY and CDR2 is SVGAGI in the germline V gene. This CDR3 spans 14 amino acids. This chain's CDR3 is CASSLGDGYYEQYF. The CDR3, as DNA: TGTGCCAGCAGTTTGGGGGACGGTTACTACGAGCAGTACTTC.

The CDR3 region has the DNA TGTGCCAGCAGTTTTGAACGGTGGAACACCGGGGAGCTGTTTTTT. This gives the protein CASSFERWNTGELFF. This chain links TRBV6-5 with TRBJ2-2; no clear D gene. The CDR3 has 15 residues. V lost 4 bases to trimming and J lost 1 base, with 10 bases between them. Germline CDR1 and CDR2: MNHEY and SVGAGI.

J is TRBJ2-1 and V is TRBV20-1; unclear D gene. The length of the CDR3 is 14 residues. In germline, CDR1 is DFQATT, CDR2 SNEGSKA (reference sequence). The V end lost 0 bases, the J end lost 8 bases, and 14 bases lay between the germline ends. Here the CDR3 DNA reads TGCAGTGCTAGAGATCCCAGCAGCGAGGATGAGCAGTTCTTC. Its translation is CSARDPSSEDEQFF.

The gene calls are TRBV20-1 and TRBJ1-3, with D hard to call. Germline CDR1 DFQATT, CDR2 SNEGSKA (reference sequence). The CDR3 is 13 amino acids. Trimming left V 6 bases short and J 9 bases short, with 18 bases between. CDR3 DNA sequence: TGCAGTGCCATACTCATTTCCCCTCGCACCATATATTTT. This codes for CSAILISPRTIYF.

In this sample, this clonotype turned up a few times. The genes are TRBV7-9 and TRBJ2-3; unclear D gene. Trimming took off 5 bases at V and 2 bases at J, with 11 bases between the two ends. CDR3 size: 14 residues. Germline values: CDR1 SEHNR, CDR2 FQNEAQ (reference sequence). The CDR3 bases are TGTGCCAGCAGCCCGGACGAGAACACAGATACGCAGTATTTT. Residues: CASSPDENTDTQYF.

A few counts support this clonotype. The CDR3 DNA reads as TGCGCCAGCAGGGGGGAAGGGAACCACGAGCAGTACTTC. The encoded protein is CASRGEGNHEQYF. The J gene is TRBJ2-7, the V gene TRBV10-1; D might be TRBD1 or TRBD2, each matching 5 bases. The ends were cut back, 6 bases at V and 5 bases at J, with 14 bases in the middle. CDR3 size: 13 residues. Germline lookup yields CDR1 WNHNN and CDR2 SYGVQD (reference sequence).

This clonotype was counted between two and nine times. This sequence joins TRBV6-5 and TRBJ2-7; the D gene is possibly TRBD2 (6 bases). Germline values: CDR1 MNHEY, CDR2 SVGAGI. The CDR3 length is 15 residues. Trimming cost V 4 bases and J 0 bases, with 13 bases left between them. The CDR3 is CASSSWGTSSYEQYF. The DNA of the CDR3 is TGTGCCAGCAGTTCCTGGGGGACTTCCTCCTACGAGCAGTACTTC.

This rearrangement joins TRBV19 to TRBJ2-3; D is possibly TRBD2 (6 bases). This CDR3 region has 15 residues. Trimming took 3 bases from V and 7 from J, leaving 17 bases between them. Per germline, CDR1 LNHDA and CDR2 SQIVND (reference sequence). CDR3 in amino acids: CASSMMAGRPHTQYF. The DNA of the CDR3 is TGTGCCAGTAGTATGATGGCGGGGCGTCCACATACGCAGTATTTT.

There are a few counts of this clonotype. V and J are TRBV5-1 and TRBJ2-1; TRBD2 aligns across 8 bases. The CDR3 spans 14 residues. Trimming at V came to 7 bases and at J to 7 bases, leaving 10 bases not matched to a gene. The germline V gene has CDR1 SGHRS and CDR2 YFSETQ. The CDR3 DNA sequence: TGCGCCAGCGCGCCGTCCGGCGGGGGGAATGAGCAGTTCTTC. Translating gives CASAPSGGGNEQFF.

This clonotype was counted a few times. The chain couples TRBV5-5 to TRBJ1-5; possibly TRBD1 for D (6 bases). This CDR3 contains 14 residues. Trimming stripped 4 bases from V and 1 base from J, with 9 bases between. The germline V gene encodes CDR1 SGHKS and CDR2 YYEKEE (reference sequence). Written as DNA, the CDR3 is TGTGCCAGCAGCCGAGACAGGAGCAATCAGCCCCAGCATTTT. It yields the protein CASSRDRSNQPQHF. Full variable domain (remainder filled in from reference TRBV5-5 and TRBJ1-5): DAGVTQSPTHLIKTRGQQVTLRCSPISGHKSVSWYQQVLGQGPQFIFQYYEKEERGRGNFPDRFSARQFPNYSSELNVNALLLGDSALYLCASSRDRSNQPQHFGDGTRLSIL.

This clonotype was recorded at least ten times. The rearrangement joins TRBV15 to TRBJ1-2; 7 nucleotides line up with TRBD1. This CDR3 contains 14 residues. Germline V CDR1 and CDR2: LNHNV, YYDKDF (reference sequence). The ends lost 5 bases at V and 8 bases at J; junction bases unmatched: 11. The CDR3: CATSARQGLWGYTF. The CDR3, as DNA: TGTGCCACCAGCGCCCGACAGGGCCTGTGGGGCTACACCTTC.

In its sample, this clonotype was seen many times. This chain uses TRBV5-1 with TRBJ2-1; 7 bases are a match to TRBD1. Looked up from germline, CDR1 is SGHRS and CDR2 is YFSETQ. The CDR3 totals 14 residues. With V trimmed by 4 bases and J by 9 bases, 10 bases remained unmatched. CDR3 DNA: TGCGCCAGCAGCGTGGGACAGCTCAAAGGTGAGCAGTTCTTC. It yields the protein CASSVGQLKGEQFF.